Listed here is a single T cell receptor beta chain. Its matching antigen is unknown. The CDR3 is made up of 13 amino acids. The V end was cut by 2 bases, the J end by 5 bases, with 9 bases between. CDR1 is SGHDN and CDR2 is FVKESK in the germline V gene. These data come from a study of T cell responses to AZD1222 COVID-19 vaccine. The study, taken as a whole, reports: There were repertoire samples only from the period after the peak T cell response.

Libraries were prepared by immunoSEQ multiplex PCR; TCRdb keeps only in-frame clonotypes and omits some of them. The data hold fewer than 200,000 clones, with about 92% observed a single time. The source was peripheral blood, collected 28 days after the second dose of the MenACWY control vaccine. J is TRBJ1-2 and V is TRBV14, with TRBD1 as a possible D gene (6 bases). The TCR originated in an adult who received the MenACWY meningococcal vaccine as a control. The CDR3 loop is CASSQTGRYGYTF. In DNA, the CDR3 is TGTGCCAGCAGCCAAACAGGGAGGTATGGCTACACCTTC.